Listed below are T cell receptor beta chains from one sample, sequenced in a study of cytomegalovirus exposure and HLA in healthy donors. This table comes from immunoSEQ multiplex PCR, and its TCRdb copy is limited to in-frame clones, with some not included. The sample yields fewer than 150,000 clones, over 70% seen once. The sample comprised PBMCs. The receptors were gathered from a middle-aged man in good health and CMV-seropositive. The CDR3 runs from the conserved cysteine through the conserved F or W. D genes are given only for firm matches. Clone size is given for some rows only: seen once, a few or many times, or a class if the clone is expanded.

length,J,D,V,size,CDR3,DNA
13,TRBJ2-1,NA,TRBV2,NA,CASSRGDDNEQFF,TGTGCCAGCAGTCGCGGGGATGACAATGAGCAGTTCTTC
14,TRBJ2-7,NA,TRBV30,NA,CAWKTGWGAYEQYF,TGTGCCTGGAAAACAGGATGGGGGGCCTACGAGCAGTACTTC
15,TRBJ2-2,TRBD1,TRBV5-4,NA,CASRPGQGNTGELFF,TGTGCCAGCAGACCGGGACAGGGTAACACCGGGGAGCTGTTTTTT
13,TRBJ2-7,NA,TRBV4-1,NA,CASSPGVRYEQYF,TGCGCCAGCAGCCCAGGGGTTAGGTACGAGCAGTACTTC
13,TRBJ2-7,NA,TRBV6-4,once,CATRDFNTYEQYF,TGTGCCACACGGGACTTTAATACCTACGAGCAGTACTTC
18,TRBJ2-3,TRBD2,TRBV27,NA,CASSFGPRGLAVTDTQYF,TGTGCCAGCAGTTTCGGTCCCCGGGGACTAGCGGTCACAGATACGCAGTATTTT
13,TRBJ1-6,NA,TRBV5-1,NA,CASGTVNNSPLHF,TGCGCCAGCGGAACAGTGAATAATTCACCCCTCCACTTT
15,TRBJ1-1,TRBD1,TRBV10-1,NA,CASSDQTGVNTEAFF,TGCGCCAGCAGTGACCAGACAGGGGTGAACACTGAAGCTTTCTTT
14,TRBJ2-7,TRBD1,TRBV6-1,NA,CASSRDRSGYEQYF,TGTGCCAGCAGTCGGGACAGGTCGGGCTACGAGCAGTACTTC
15,TRBJ2-7,TRBD1,TRBV6-6,NA,CASSYGSGQGYEQYF,TGTGCCAGCAGTTATGGCTCGGGACAGGGCTACGAGCAGTACTTC
13,TRBJ2-1,TRBD2,TRBV30,NA,CAGTSFFNNEQFF,TGTGCTGGGACTAGTTTCTTTAACAATGAGCAGTTCTTC
14,TRBJ2-7,TRBD1,TRBV6-1,NA,CASSVQGGPYEQYF,TGTGCCAGCAGTGTACAGGGGGGCCCCTACGAGCAGTACTTC